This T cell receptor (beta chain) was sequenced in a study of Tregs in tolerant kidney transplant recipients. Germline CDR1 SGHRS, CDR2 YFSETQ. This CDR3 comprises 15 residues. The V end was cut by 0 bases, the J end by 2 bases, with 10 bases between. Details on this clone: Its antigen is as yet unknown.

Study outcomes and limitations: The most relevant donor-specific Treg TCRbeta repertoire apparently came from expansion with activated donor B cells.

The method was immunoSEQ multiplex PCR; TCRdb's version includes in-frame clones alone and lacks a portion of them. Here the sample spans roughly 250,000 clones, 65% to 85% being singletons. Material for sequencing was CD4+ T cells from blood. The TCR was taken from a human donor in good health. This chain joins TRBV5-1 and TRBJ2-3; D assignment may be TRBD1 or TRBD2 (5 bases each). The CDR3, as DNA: TGCGCCAGCAGCTTGGACGGGGACCTCACAGATACGCAGTATTTT. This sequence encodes CASSLDGDLTDTQYF. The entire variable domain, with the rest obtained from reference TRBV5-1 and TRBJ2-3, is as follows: KAGVTQTPRYLIKTRGQQVTLSCSPISGHRSVSWYQQTPGQGLQFLFEYFSETQRNKGNFPGRFSGRQFSNSRSEMNVSTLELGDSALYLCASSLDGDLTDTQYFGPGTRLTVL.